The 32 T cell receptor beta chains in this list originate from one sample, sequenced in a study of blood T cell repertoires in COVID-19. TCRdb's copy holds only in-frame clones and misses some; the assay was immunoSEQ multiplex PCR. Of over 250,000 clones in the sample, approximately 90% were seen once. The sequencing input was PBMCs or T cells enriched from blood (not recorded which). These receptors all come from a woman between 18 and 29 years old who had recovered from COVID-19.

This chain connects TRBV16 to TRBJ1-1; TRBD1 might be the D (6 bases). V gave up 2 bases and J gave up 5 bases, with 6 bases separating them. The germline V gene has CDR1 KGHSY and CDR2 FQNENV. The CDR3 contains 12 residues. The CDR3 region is CASSQTGTEAFF. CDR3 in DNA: TGTGCCAGCAGCCAAACAGGGACTGAAGCTTTCTTT.

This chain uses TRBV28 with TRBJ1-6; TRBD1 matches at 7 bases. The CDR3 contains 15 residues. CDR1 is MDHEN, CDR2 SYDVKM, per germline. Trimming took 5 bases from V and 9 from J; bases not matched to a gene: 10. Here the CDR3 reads CASSAPGQATSPLHF. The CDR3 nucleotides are TGTGCCAGCAGTGCCCCCGGACAGGCAACTTCACCCCTCCACTTT.

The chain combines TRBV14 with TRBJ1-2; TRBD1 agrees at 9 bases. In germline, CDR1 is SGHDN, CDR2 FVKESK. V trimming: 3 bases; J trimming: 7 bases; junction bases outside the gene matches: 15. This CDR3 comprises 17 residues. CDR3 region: CASSQFRQGDFGGGYTF. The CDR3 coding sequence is TGTGCCAGCAGCCAGTTTCGACAGGGGGACTTCGGCGGTGGCTACACCTTC.

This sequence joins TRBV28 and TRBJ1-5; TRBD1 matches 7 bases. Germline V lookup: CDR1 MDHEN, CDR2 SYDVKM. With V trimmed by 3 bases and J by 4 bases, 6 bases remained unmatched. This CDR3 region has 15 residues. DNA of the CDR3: TGTGCCAGCAGTTTGGCCGCGGGACAGAATCAGCCCCAGCATTTT. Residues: CASSLAAGQNQPQHF.

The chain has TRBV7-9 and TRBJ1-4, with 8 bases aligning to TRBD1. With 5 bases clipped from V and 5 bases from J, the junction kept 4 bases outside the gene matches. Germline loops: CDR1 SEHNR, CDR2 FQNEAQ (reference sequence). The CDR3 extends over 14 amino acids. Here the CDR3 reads CASSPGQENEKLFF. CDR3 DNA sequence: TGTGCCAGCAGCCCGGGACAGGAGAATGAAAAACTGTTTTTT. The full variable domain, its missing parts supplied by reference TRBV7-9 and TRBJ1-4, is DTGVSQNPRHKITKRGQNVTFRCDPISEHNRLYWYRQTLGQGPEFLTYFQNEAQLEKSRLLSDRFSAERPKGSFSTLEIQRTEQGDSAMYLCASSPGQENEKLFFGSGTQLSVL.

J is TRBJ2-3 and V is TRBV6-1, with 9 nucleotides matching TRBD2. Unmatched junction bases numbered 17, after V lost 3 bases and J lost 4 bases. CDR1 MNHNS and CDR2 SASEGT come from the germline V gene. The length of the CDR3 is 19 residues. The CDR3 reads CASSDGLAGGPVAADTQYF. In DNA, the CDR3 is TGTGCCAGCAGTGATGGGTTGGCGGGGGGGCCTGTTGCTGCAGATACGCAGTATTTT.

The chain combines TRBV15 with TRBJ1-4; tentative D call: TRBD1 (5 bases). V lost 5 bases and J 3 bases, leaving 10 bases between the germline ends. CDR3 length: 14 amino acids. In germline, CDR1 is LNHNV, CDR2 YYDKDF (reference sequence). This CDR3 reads CATSQRQSNEKLFF. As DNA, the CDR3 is TGTGCCACCAGCCAGAGACAGTCTAATGAAAAACTGTTTTTT. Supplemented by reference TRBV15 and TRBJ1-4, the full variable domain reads DAMVIQNPRYQVTQFGKPVTLSCSQTLNHNVMYWYQQKSSQAPKLLFHYYDKDFNNEADTPDNFQSRRPNTSFCFLDIRSPGLGDTAMYLCATSQRQSNEKLFFGSGTQLSVL.

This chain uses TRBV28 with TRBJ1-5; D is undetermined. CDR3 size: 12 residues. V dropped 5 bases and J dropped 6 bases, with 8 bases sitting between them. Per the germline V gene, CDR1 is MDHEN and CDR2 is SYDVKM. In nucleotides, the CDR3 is TGTGCCAGCAGTCTCCCTAGTCAGCCCCAGCATTTT. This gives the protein CASSLPSQPQHF.

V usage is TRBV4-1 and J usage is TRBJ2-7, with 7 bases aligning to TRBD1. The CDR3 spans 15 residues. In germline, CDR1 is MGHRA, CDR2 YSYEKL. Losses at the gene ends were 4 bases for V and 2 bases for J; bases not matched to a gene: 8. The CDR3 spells CASSLRDGTAYEQYF. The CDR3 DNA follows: TGCGCCAGCAGCCTCCGCGACGGGACAGCCTACGAGCAGTACTTC.

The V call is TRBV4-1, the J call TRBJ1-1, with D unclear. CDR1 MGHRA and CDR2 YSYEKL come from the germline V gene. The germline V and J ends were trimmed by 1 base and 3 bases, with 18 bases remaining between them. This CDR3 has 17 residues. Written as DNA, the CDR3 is TGCGCCAGCAGCCAAGGGGCAGGTGCCCTTGAATACACTGAAGCTTTCTTT. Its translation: CASSQGAGALEYTEAFF.

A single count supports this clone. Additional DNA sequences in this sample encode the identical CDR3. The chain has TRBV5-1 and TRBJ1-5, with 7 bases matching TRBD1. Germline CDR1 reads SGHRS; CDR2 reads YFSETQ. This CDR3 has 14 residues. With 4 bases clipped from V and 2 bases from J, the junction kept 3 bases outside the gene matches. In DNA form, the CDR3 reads TGCGCCAGCAGCCCTGGACAGGGCAATCAGCCCCAGCATTTT. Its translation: CASSPGQGNQPQHF. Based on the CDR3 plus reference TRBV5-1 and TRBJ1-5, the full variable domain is KAGVTQTPRYLIKTRGQQVTLSCSPISGHRSVSWYQQTPGQGLQFLFEYFSETQRNKGNFPGRFSGRQFSNSRSEMNVSTLELGDSALYLCASSPGQGNQPQHFGDGTRLSIL.

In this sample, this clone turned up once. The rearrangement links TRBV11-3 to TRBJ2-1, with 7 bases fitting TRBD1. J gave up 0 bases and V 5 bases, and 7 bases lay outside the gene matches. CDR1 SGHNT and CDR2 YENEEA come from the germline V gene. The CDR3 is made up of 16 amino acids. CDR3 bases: TGTGCCAGCAGCGTCGGGACAGCGCTCTCCTACAATGAGCAGTTCTTC. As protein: CASSVGTALSYNEQFF.

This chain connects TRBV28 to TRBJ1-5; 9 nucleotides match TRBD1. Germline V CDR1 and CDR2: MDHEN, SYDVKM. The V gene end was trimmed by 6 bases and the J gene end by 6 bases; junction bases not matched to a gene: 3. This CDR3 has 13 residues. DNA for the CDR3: TGTGCCAGCAGAGACAGGGGGGCTCAGCCCCAGCATTTT. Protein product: CASRDRGAQPQHF.

In DNA, the CDR3 is TGTGCCATCGCCGGGACTACATATACGCAGTATTTT. This translates into CAIAGTTYTQYF. The chain employs TRBV10-3 and TRBJ2-3, with TRBD2 matching over 7 bases. The V segment lost 8 bases and the J segment 7 bases; nucleotides outside the gene matches: 6. The CDR3 extends over 12 amino acids. Germline V CDR1 and CDR2: ENHRY, SYGVKD.

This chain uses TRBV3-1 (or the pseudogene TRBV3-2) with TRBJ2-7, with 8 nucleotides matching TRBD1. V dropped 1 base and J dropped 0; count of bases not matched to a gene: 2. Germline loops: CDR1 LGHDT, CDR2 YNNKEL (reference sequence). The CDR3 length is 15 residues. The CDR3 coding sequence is TGTGCCAGCAGCCAAGGGACAGGGCACTCCTACGAGCAGTACTTC. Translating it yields CASSQGTGHSYEQYF.

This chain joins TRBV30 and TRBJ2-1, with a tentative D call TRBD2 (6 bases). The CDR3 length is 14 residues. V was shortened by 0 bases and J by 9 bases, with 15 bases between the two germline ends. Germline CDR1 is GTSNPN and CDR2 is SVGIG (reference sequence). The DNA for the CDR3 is TGTGCCTGGAGTGTGGGGGACTTGATCCCTGAGCAGTTCTTC. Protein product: CAWSVGDLIPEQFF.

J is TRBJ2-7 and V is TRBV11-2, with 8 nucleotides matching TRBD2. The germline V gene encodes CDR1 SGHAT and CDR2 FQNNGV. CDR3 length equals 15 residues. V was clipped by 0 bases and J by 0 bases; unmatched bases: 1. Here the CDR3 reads CASSLEAGASYEQYF. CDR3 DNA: TGTGCCAGCAGCTTAGAAGCGGGGGCCTCCTACGAGCAGTACTTC.

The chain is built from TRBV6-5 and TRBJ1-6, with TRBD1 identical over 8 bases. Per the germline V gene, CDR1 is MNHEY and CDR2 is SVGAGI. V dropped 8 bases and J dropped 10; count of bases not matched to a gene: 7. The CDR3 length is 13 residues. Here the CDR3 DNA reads TGTGCCAGCTCGGACAGGGTAGAATCACCCCTCCACTTT. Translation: CASSDRVESPLHF.

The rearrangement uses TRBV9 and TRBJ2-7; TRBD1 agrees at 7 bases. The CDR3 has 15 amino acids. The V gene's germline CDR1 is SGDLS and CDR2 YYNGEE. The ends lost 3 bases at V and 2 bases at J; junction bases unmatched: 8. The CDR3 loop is CASSGSDGTAYEQYF. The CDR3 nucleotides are TGTGCCAGCAGCGGCTCAGATGGGACAGCCTACGAGCAGTACTTC.

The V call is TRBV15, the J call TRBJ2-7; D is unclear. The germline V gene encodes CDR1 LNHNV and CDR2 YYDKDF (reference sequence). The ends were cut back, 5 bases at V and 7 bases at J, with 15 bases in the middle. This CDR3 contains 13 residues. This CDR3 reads CATSDVGSREQYF. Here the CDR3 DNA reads TGTGCCACCAGCGACGTGGGTTCGAGGGAGCAGTACTTC.

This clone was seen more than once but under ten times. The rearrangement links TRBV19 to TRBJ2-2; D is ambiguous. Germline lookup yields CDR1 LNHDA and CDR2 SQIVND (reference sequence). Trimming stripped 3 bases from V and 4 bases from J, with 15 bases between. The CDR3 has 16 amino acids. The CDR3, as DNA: TGTGCCAGTAGTATTCCTTTCCGGGTTCGCACCGGGGAGCTGTTTTTT. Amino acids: CASSIPFRVRTGELFF.

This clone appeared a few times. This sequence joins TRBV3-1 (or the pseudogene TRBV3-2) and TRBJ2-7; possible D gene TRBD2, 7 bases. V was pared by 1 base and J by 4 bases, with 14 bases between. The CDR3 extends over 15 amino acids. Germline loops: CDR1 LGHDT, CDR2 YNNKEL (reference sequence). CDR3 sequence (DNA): TGTGCCAGCAGCCAAGGAGGGGGGGCCCCGTACGAGCAGTACTTC. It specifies CASSQGGGAPYEQYF.

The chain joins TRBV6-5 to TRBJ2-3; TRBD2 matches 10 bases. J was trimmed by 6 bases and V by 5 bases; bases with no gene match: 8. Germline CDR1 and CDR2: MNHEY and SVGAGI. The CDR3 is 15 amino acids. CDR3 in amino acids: CASSLTSGEGDTQYF. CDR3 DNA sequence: TGTGCCAGCAGTCTTACTAGCGGGGAGGGGGATACGCAGTATTTT.

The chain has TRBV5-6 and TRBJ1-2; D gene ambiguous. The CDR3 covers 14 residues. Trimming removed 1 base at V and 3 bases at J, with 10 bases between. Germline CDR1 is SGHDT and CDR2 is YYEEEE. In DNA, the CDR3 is TGTGCCAGCAGCTTGAGCCGGGAGGACTATGGCTACACCTTC. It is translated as CASSLSREDYGYTF.

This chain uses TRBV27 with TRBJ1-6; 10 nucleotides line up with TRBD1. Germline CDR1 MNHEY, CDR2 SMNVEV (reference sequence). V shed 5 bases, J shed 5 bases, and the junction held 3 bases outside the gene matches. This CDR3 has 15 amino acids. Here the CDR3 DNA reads TGTGCCAGCAGTCCGGACAGGGGGGATAATTCACCCCTCCACTTT. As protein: CASSPDRGDNSPLHF.

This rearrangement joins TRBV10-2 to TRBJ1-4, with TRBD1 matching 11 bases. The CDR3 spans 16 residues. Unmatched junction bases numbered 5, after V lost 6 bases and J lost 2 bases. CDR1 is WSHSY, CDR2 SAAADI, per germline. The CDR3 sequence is CASRAGTGGTNEKLFF. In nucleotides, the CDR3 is TGCGCCAGCAGGGCCGGGACAGGGGGGACTAATGAAAAACTGTTTTTT.

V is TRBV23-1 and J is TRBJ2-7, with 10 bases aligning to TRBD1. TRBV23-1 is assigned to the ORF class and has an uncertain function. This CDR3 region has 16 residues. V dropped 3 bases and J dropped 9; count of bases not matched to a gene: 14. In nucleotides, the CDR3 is TGCGCCAGCAGTCACCCCGGGACAGGGGAAACCAGGAGGCAGTACTTC. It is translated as CASSHPGTGETRRQYF.

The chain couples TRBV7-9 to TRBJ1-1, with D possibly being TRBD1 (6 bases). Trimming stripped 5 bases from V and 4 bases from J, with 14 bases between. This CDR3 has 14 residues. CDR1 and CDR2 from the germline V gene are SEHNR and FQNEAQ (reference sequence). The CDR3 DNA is TGTGCCAGCAGCCCCCTGGGAGGGGGCACTGAAGCTTTCTTT. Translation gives CASSPLGGGTEAFF.

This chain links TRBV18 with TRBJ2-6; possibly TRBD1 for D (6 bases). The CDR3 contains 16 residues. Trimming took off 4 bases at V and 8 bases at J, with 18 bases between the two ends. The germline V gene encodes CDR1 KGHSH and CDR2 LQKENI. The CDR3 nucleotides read TGTGCCAGCTCACTTGGACTGGGCCAGGGGACCAACGTCCTGACTTTC. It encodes CASSLGLGQGTNVLTF. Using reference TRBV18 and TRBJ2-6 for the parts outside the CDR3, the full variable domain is NAGVMQNPRHLVRRRGQEARLRCSPMKGHSHVYWYRQLPEEGLKFMVYLQKENIIDESGMPKERFSAEFPKEGPSILRIQQVVRGDSAAYFCASSLGLGQGTNVLTFGAGSRLTVL.

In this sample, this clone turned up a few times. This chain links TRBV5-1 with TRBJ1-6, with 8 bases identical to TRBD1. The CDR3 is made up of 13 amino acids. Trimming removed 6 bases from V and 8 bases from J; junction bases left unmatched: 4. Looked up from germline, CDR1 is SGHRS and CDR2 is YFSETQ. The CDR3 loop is CASTGQGDSPLHF. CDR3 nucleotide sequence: TGCGCCAGCACCGGACAGGGCGATTCACCCCTCCACTTT.

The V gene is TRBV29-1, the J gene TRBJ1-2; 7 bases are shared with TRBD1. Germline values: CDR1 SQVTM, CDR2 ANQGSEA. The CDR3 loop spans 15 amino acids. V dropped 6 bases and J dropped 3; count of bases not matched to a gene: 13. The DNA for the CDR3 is TGCAGCGTCTCAGGGTGGCAGGGGGAGTACTATGGCTACACCTTC. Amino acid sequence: CSVSGWQGEYYGYTF.

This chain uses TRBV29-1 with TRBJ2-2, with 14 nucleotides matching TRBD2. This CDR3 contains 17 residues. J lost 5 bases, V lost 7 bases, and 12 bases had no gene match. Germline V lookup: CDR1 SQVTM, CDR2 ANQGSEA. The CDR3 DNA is TGCAGCGCCGTTACGGGACTAGCGGGGGCTTATACCGGGGAGCTGTTTTTT. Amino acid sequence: CSAVTGLAGAYTGELFF.